These 32 T cell receptor beta chains came from one sample sequenced in a study of shared T cell receptors in the human thymus. TCRdb's copy holds only in-frame clones and misses some; the assay was immunoSEQ multiplex PCR. The sample carries approximately 730,000 clones, 80% to 90% recorded once. Separately, the same data were catalogued under a study of human thymus T cells.

The specimen was thymocytes. All receptors derive from a girl under three years old with a congenital heart defect.

This clone was detected only once. The chain links TRBV19 to TRBJ2-1, with D perhaps TRBD1 (5 bases). The CDR3 runs 19 residues. Per germline, CDR1 LNHDA and CDR2 SQIVND (reference sequence). Trimming shortened V by 3 bases and J by 4 bases, and 25 bases separated the two germline ends. This CDR3 is CASSINRLRWGLGYNEQFF. In DNA form, the CDR3 reads TGTGCCAGTAGTATTAACAGGTTGAGATGGGGCTTGGGTTACAATGAGCAGTTCTTC. Combining the CDR3 with reference TRBV19 and TRBJ2-1 gives the whole variable domain DGGITQSPKYLFRKEGQNVTLSCEQNLNHDAMYWYRQDPGQGLRLIYYSQIVNDFQKGDIAEGYSVSREKKESFPLTVTSAQKNPTAFYLCASSINRLRWGLGYNEQFFGPGTRLTVL.

The CDR3 DNA reads as TGCGCCAGCAGCCAAGCGCTATGGAGCAATCAGCCCCAGCATTTT. Translation: CASSQALWSNQPQHF. This chain joins TRBV4-1 and TRBJ1-5, with unresolved D. Germline assignment: CDR1 MGHRA and CDR2 YSYEKL. This CDR3 comprises 15 residues. With 1 base removed from V and 1 base from J, the gap between germline ends came to 8 bases.

The V gene is TRBV2, the J gene TRBJ1-3; the D gene is possibly TRBD1 (6 bases). CDR3 length equals 15 residues. The germline V gene encodes CDR1 SNHLY and CDR2 FYNNEI. V was shortened by 6 bases and J by 0 bases, with 12 bases between the two germline ends. DNA of the CDR3: TGTGCCAGCAGGCAAACAGGGAGCTCTGGAAACACCATATATTTT. This gives the protein CASRQTGSSGNTIYF. The full variable domain, with the rest looked up from reference TRBV2 and TRBJ1-3, is EPEVTQTPSHQVTQMGQEVILRCVPISNHLYFYWYRQILGQKVEFLVSFYNNEISEKSEIFDDQFSVERPDGSNFTLKIRSTKLEDSAMYFCASRQTGSSGNTIYFGEGSWLTVV.

V gene TRBV5-6 combines with J gene TRBJ1-3, with 8 bases matching TRBD1. Germline values: CDR1 SGHDT, CDR2 YYEEEE. CDR3 length: 16 amino acids. J was trimmed by 6 bases and V by 4 bases; bases with no gene match: 12. This CDR3 reads CASSGEPGQVPNTIYF. The CDR3 nucleotides read TGTGCCAGCAGCGGTGAACCGGGACAGGTACCAAACACCATATATTTT.

The chain recombines TRBV13 with TRBJ2-2, with 9 bases that match TRBD1. From germline, CDR1 is PRHDT and CDR2 FYEKMQ (reference sequence). Trimming at V came to 5 bases and at J to 4 bases, leaving 8 bases not matched to a gene. The CDR3 extends over 16 amino acids. CDR3 nucleotide sequence: TGTGCCAGCAGCGCCCAGGGACAGGGTATCACCGGGGAGCTGTTTTTT. Translation: CASSAQGQGITGELFF.

This chain links TRBV6-1 with TRBJ2-7; D unresolved. Trimming took 8 bases from V and 2 from J, leaving 10 bases between them. The CDR3 is made up of 12 amino acids. Germline CDR1 is MNHNS and CDR2 is SASEGT. CDR3 bases: TGTGCCAGCCTTCCATCGGCCTACGAGCAGTACTTC. Amino acids: CASLPSAYEQYF.

This clone came up once. The rearrangement links TRBV7-6 to TRBJ2-1; no clear D. The CDR3 loop spans 12 amino acids. Per the germline V gene, CDR1 is SGHVS and CDR2 is FNYEAQ. Between the trimmed V and J ends, which lost 2 bases and 10 bases, there was a span of 9 bases. This CDR3 is CASSLTHGEQFF. CDR3 bases: TGTGCCAGCAGCTTAACCCATGGCGAGCAGTTCTTC.

J is TRBJ2-5 and V is TRBV7-2; possible D gene TRBD1, 5 bases. Germline V CDR1 and CDR2: SGHTA, FQGNSA. The V gene lost 3 bases and the J gene lost 5 bases, with 10 bases spanning the gap. This CDR3 has 13 amino acids. CDR3 amino acids: CASSFDSRETQYF. The CDR3 nucleotides are TGTGCCAGCAGCTTTGACAGTCGGGAGACCCAGTACTTC. Together with reference TRBV7-2 and TRBJ2-5, the CDR3 gives the full variable domain: GAGVSQSPSNKVTEKGKDVELRCDPISGHTALYWYRQSLGQGLEFLIYFQGNSAPDKSGLPSDRFSAERTGGSVSTLTIQRTQQEDSAVYLCASSFDSRETQYFGPGTRLLVL.

The V gene is TRBV4-1, the J gene TRBJ1-6; D gene ambiguous. This CDR3 is 18 amino acids long. V was pared by 0 bases and J by 9 bases, with 21 bases between. The germline V gene has CDR1 MGHRA and CDR2 YSYEKL. CDR3 bases: TGCGCCAGCAGCCAAGAAGGCCCCGCGGGGAGTCGGGGTTCACCCCTCCACTTT. This translates into CASSQEGPAGSRGSPLHF.

The chain uses TRBV7-8 and TRBJ2-7, with 12 positions matching TRBD1. The V gene end was trimmed by 8 bases and the J gene end by 4 bases; junction bases not matched to a gene: 9. Germline values: CDR1 SGHVS, CDR2 FQNEAQ. The CDR3 runs 15 residues. This CDR3 is CASQNRDRGLYEQYF. CDR3 DNA sequence: TGTGCCAGCCAAAACCGGGACAGGGGGCTTTACGAGCAGTACTTC.

CDR3 coding DNA: TGTGCCAGCAGCGTAGGGGACTTGACTGATCAGCCCCAGCATTTT. Its protein is CASSVGDLTDQPQHF. The gene calls are TRBV9 and TRBJ1-5, with D possibly being TRBD1 (5 bases). The CDR3 covers 15 residues. Germline CDR1 reads SGDLS; CDR2 reads YYNGEE. Trimming cost V 0 bases and J 5 bases, with 12 bases left between them.

This clone has just a few counts. The V call is TRBV5-1, the J call TRBJ1-2; 9 bases map to TRBD1. Germline V gives CDR1 SGHRS, CDR2 YFSETQ. V trimming: 6 bases; J trimming: 6 bases; junction bases outside the gene matches: 15. This CDR3 has 16 amino acids. For the CDR3, the DNA is TGCGCCAGCATCAAGGCCCCGGGACAGGGAATAAATGGCTACACCTTC. This sequence encodes CASIKAPGQGINGYTF. Using reference TRBV5-1 and TRBJ1-2 for the parts outside the CDR3, the full variable domain is KAGVTQTPRYLIKTRGQQVTLSCSPISGHRSVSWYQQTPGQGLQFLFEYFSETQRNKGNFPGRFSGRQFSNSRSEMNVSTLELGDSALYLCASIKAPGQGINGYTFGSGTRLTVV.

This clone was seen a handful of times. This chain uses TRBV11-2 with TRBJ1-2; 7 bases agree with TRBD1. Germline-derived CDR1 and CDR2 are SGHAT and FQNNGV. The CDR3 totals 16 residues. With 4 bases clipped from V and 1 base from J, the junction kept 9 bases outside the gene matches. The CDR3 sequence is CASSSPRQGFNYGYTF. The CDR3 bases are TGTGCCAGCAGCTCCCCACGACAGGGATTTAACTATGGCTACACCTTC.

The CDR3 nucleotides are TGTGCCAGCTCACCCGGACAGGGGATTTATTTAGCCAAAAACATTCAGTACTTC. Its protein is CASSPGQGIYLAKNIQYF. The gene calls are TRBV18 and TRBJ2-4; 9 bases fit TRBD1. CDR3 length equals 18 residues. Germline-derived CDR1 and CDR2 are KGHSH and LQKENI. The junction had 9 bases not matched to a gene; V was cut back by 3 bases and J by 0 bases.

This clone was seen just once. This chain links TRBV29-1 with TRBJ1-4; TRBD1 aligns across 7 bases. The CDR3 is made up of 14 amino acids. V lost 1 base, J lost 5 bases, and 4 bases stayed unmatched. Germline CDR1 is SQVTM and CDR2 is ANQGSEA. The CDR3 loop reads CSVEVAGGNEKLFF. The CDR3 DNA is TGCAGCGTTGAAGTTGCAGGGGGGAATGAAAAACTGTTTTTT. Variable domain in full (rest from reference TRBV29-1 and TRBJ1-4): SAVISQKPSRDICQRGTSLTIQCQVDSQVTMMFWYRQQPGQSLTLIATANQGSEATYESGFVIDKFPISRPNLTFSTLTVSNMSPEDSSIYLCSVEVAGGNEKLFFGSGTQLSVL.

V and J are TRBV20-1 and TRBJ1-2; TRBD1 might be the D (6 bases). The CDR3 is 11 amino acids. Germline V gives CDR1 DFQATT, CDR2 SNEGSKA (reference sequence). V lost 2 bases to trimming and J lost 14 bases, with 15 bases between them. The DNA for the CDR3 is TGCAGTGCTAGAAGGGGGACAACCCGGACCTTC. It specifies CSARRGTTRTF.

The chain carries TRBV6-1 and TRBJ1-1, with D uncertain. There are 14 residues in the CDR3. V dropped 6 bases and J dropped 1 base, with 12 bases sitting between them. Germline V CDR1 and CDR2: MNHNS, SASEGT. CDR3 DNA sequence: TGTGCCAGCAGGTCACGGTCCGGGAACACTGAAGCTTTCTTT. It translates to CASRSRSGNTEAFF.

The chain recombines TRBV9 with TRBJ1-5; TRBD1 matches 10 bases. V gave up 4 bases and J gave up 5 bases; unmatched junction bases: 6. CDR1 and CDR2 (germline): SGDLS, YYNGEE. CDR3 length: 15 residues. DNA for the CDR3: TGTGCCAGCAGCTTATCCGGGACAGGGGATCAGCCCCAGCATTTT. Translated: CASSLSGTGDQPQHF. The whole variable domain, filled in from reference TRBV9 and TRBJ1-5, reads DSGVTQTPKHLITATGQRVTLRCSPRSGDLSVYWYQQSLDQGLQFLIQYYNGEERAKGNILERFSAQQFPDLHSELNLSSLELGDSALYFCASSLSGTGDQPQHFGDGTRLSIL.

The rearrangement uses TRBV4-1 and TRBJ1-2; possible D gene TRBD1, 5 bases. The CDR3 contains 15 residues. V was pared by 1 base and J by 3 bases, with 12 bases between. In germline, CDR1 is MGHRA, CDR2 YSYEKL. The CDR3 region has the DNA TGCGCCAGCAGCCAAGTTGTGTCACAGGACTATGGCTACACCTTC. Its protein is CASSQVVSQDYGYTF.

The V and J genes are TRBV6-6 and TRBJ2-7; possible D gene TRBD1, 7 bases. Germline CDR1 is MNHNY and CDR2 is SVGAGI (reference sequence). Trimming shortened V by 5 bases and J by 5 bases, and 22 bases separated the two germline ends. This CDR3 has 16 amino acids. The CDR3 region is CASSRKYQGGGDEQYF. The DNA for the CDR3 is TGTGCCAGCAGTCGTAAATACCAGGGGGGAGGCGACGAGCAGTACTTC.

DNA for the CDR3: TGCAGCGTTGATCAAAGTGGGGTCTCTAGGCCGTGGGGGGGTCCATCGCAAGAGACCCAGTACTTC. Protein sequence: CSVDQSGVSRPWGGPSQETQYF. The gene calls are TRBV29-1 and TRBJ2-5, with TRBD2 matching over 7 bases. The CDR3 is made up of 22 amino acids. V lost 3 bases, J lost 2 bases, and 30 bases stayed unmatched. Germline CDR1 SQVTM, CDR2 ANQGSEA. Full variable domain (outside the CDR3, taken from reference TRBV29-1 and TRBJ2-5): SAVISQKPSRDICQRGTSLTIQCQVDSQVTMMFWYRQQPGQSLTLIATANQGSEATYESGFVIDKFPISRPNLTFSTLTVSNMSPEDSSIYLCSVDQSGVSRPWGGPSQETQYFGPGTRLLVL.

The chain employs TRBV6-5 and TRBJ2-5; possibly TRBD1 for D (5 bases). This CDR3 has 14 residues. From germline, CDR1 is MNHEY and CDR2 SVGAGI. The V gene lost 2 bases and the J gene lost 5 bases, with 12 bases spanning the gap. In DNA form, the CDR3 reads TGTGCCAGCAGTTACCCAGGGAACTGGGAGACCCAGTACTTC. Its translation: CASSYPGNWETQYF.

V usage is TRBV5-1 and J usage is TRBJ2-6; D gene unclear. Trimming took 0 bases from V and 0 from J, leaving 13 bases between them. Germline V gene data show CDR1 as SGHRS and CDR2 as YFSETQ. The CDR3 totals 18 residues. The DNA for the CDR3 is TGCGCCAGCAGCTTGGTTGGGCAGGCGCTCTCTGGGGCCAACGTCCTGACTTTC. Its protein is CASSLVGQALSGANVLTF.

The V call is TRBV9, the J call TRBJ1-2; perhaps TRBD1 as D (6 bases). The germline V and J ends were trimmed by 0 bases and 4 bases, with 19 bases remaining between them. The CDR3 covers 17 residues. Germline CDR1 is SGDLS and CDR2 is YYNGEE. CDR3 protein: CASSVGMRWTAFYGYTF. CDR3 DNA: TGTGCCAGCAGCGTAGGTATGCGCTGGACAGCCTTCTATGGCTACACCTTC.

The V gene is TRBV9, the J gene TRBJ1-3; D call uncertain. CDR1 and CDR2 (germline): SGDLS, YYNGEE. The CDR3 is made up of 17 amino acids. Trimming cost V 0 bases and J 0 bases, with 13 bases left between them. In DNA form, the CDR3 reads TGTGCCAGCAGCGTAGCTGAATTTGTCAGCTCTGGAAACACCATATATTTT. Its translation is CASSVAEFVSSGNTIYF.

CDR3 loop: CASSLEDSLDSGNTIYF. CDR3 sequence (DNA): TGCGCCAGCAGCTTAGAGGACAGCCTTGACTCTGGAAACACCATATATTTT. This sequence joins TRBV5-1 and TRBJ1-3; TRBD1 is a possible D gene (6 bases). The CDR3 length is 17 residues. Per germline, CDR1 SGHRS and CDR2 YFSETQ. Trimming removed 2 bases at V and 0 bases at J, with 15 bases between.

This clone was seen only a few times. The chain is built from TRBV29-1 and TRBJ2-3, with TRBD2 as a possible D gene (5 bases). The germline V and J ends were trimmed by 5 bases and 2 bases, with 20 bases remaining between them. Per germline, CDR1 SQVTM and CDR2 ANQGSEA. The length of the CDR3 is 16 residues. The CDR3: CSVTPLRVLYTDTQYF. The CDR3 region has the DNA TGCAGCGTTACTCCACTGCGGGTTCTTTACACAGATACGCAGTATTTT.

The chain combines TRBV27 with TRBJ1-5, with 8 nucleotides matching TRBD1. V dropped 6 bases and J dropped 2; count of bases not matched to a gene: 18. Germline lookup yields CDR1 MNHEY and CDR2 SMNVEV (reference sequence). The CDR3 has 19 amino acids. The CDR3 protein is CASSSQGVWEVRGNQPQHF. The CDR3 bases are TGTGCCAGCAGCTCACAGGGGGTTTGGGAAGTCAGGGGCAATCAGCCCCAGCATTTT.

V is TRBV6-5 and J is TRBJ2-7; TRBD1 aligns across 8 bases. This CDR3 has 14 amino acids. CDR1 is MNHEY, CDR2 SVGAGI, per germline. The V segment lost 5 bases and the J segment 0 bases; nucleotides outside the gene matches: 3. The CDR3 bases are TGTGCCAGCAGTGACAGGGGAAGCTCCTACGAGCAGTACTTC. It translates to CASSDRGSSYEQYF.

The chain carries TRBV7-2 and TRBJ2-5; 9 nucleotides align to TRBD2. Per the germline V gene, CDR1 is SGHTA and CDR2 is FQGNSA. V was pared by 5 bases and J by 8 bases, with 12 bases of the junction left unmatched. This CDR3 is built from 15 residues. The CDR3 sequence is CASSPARTSEDTQYF. The DNA of the CDR3 is TGTGCCAGCAGCCCCGCGCGGACTAGCGAGGATACCCAGTACTTC.

The J gene is TRBJ1-2, the V gene TRBV27, with a tentative D call TRBD1 (6 bases). V lost 5 bases, J lost 4 bases, and 17 bases lay in between. Germline assignment: CDR1 MNHEY and CDR2 SMNVEV (reference sequence). The CDR3 sequence is 15 residues long. This CDR3 reads CASSGKGHTVYGYTF. CDR3 DNA sequence: TGTGCCAGCAGTGGAAAGGGACATACAGTCTATGGCTACACCTTC.

As DNA, the CDR3 is TGCGCCAGCAGCTCGCGACAGGGCTCTAGGACTGGCTACACCTTC. Residues: CASSSRQGSRTGYTF. This sequence joins TRBV5-1 and TRBJ1-2; 7 nucleotides line up with TRBD1. CDR3 length equals 15 residues. CDR1 SGHRS and CDR2 YFSETQ come from the germline V gene. V lost 3 bases to trimming and J lost 7 bases; unmatched junction nucleotides: 12.